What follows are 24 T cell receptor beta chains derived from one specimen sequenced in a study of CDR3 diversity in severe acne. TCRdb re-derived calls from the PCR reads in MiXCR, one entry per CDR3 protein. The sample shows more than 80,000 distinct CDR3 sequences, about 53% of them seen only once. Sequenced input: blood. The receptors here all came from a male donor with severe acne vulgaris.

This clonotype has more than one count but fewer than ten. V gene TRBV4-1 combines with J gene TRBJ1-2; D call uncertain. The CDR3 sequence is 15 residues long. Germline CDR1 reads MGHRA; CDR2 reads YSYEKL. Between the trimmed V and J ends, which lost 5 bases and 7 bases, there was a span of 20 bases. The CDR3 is CASSAQTGPKGGYTF. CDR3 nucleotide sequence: TGCGCCAGCAGCGCTCAGACCGGGCCCAAGGGTGGCTACACCTTC.

The CDR3 here is CATSRDLAEAFF. In DNA form, the CDR3 reads TGTGCCACCAGCAGAGATCTCGCTGAAGCTTTCTTT. The V call is TRBV15, the J call TRBJ1-1; D is undetermined. Germline CDR1 and CDR2: LNHNV and YYDKDF (reference sequence). This CDR3 is 12 amino acids long. V lost 0 bases and J lost 6, with 5 bases in between.

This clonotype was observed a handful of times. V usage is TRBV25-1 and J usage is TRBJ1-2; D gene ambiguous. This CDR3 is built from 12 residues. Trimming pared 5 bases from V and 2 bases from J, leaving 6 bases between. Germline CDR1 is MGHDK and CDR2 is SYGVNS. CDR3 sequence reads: CASSTGNYGYTF. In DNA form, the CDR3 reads TGTGCCAGCAGTACGGGAAACTATGGCTACACCTTC.

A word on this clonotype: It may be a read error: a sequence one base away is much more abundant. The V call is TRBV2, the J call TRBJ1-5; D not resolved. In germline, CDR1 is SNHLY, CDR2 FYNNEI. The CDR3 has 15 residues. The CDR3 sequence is CTSSDGVSRNQPQHF. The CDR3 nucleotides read TGTACCAGCAGTGACGGAGTGTCCCGCAATCAGCCCCAGCATTTT.

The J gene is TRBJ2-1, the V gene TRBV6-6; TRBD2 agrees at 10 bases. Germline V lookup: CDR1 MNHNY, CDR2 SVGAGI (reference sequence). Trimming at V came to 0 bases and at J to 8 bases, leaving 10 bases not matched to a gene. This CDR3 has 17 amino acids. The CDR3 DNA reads TGTGCCAGCAGTTACTCGTTACCAGCGGGAGGGCCGTATGAGCAGTTCTTC. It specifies CASSYSLPAGGPYEQFF.

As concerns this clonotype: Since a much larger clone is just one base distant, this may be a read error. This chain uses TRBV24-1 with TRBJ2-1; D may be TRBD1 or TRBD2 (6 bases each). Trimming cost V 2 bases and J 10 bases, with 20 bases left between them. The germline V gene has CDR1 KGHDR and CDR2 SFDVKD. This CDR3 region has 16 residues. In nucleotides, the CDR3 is TGTGCCACCAGTGATTCAGGGGACTTGTTGGGTCGGGAGCAGTTCTTC. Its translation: CATSDSGDLLGREQFF.

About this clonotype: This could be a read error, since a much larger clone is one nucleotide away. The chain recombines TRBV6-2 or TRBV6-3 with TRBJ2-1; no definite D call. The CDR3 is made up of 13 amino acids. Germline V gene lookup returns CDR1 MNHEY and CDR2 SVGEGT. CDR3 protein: CASSYERTNEKFF. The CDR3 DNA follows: TGTGCCAGCAGTTACGAGAGGACGAATGAGAAGTTCTTC.

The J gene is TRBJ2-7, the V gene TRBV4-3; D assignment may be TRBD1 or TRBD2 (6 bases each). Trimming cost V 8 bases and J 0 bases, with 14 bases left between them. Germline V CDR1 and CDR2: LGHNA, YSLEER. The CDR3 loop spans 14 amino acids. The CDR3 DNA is TGCGCCAGCGGGGGGCGGACAAACTCCTACGAGCAGTACTTC. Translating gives CASGGRTNSYEQYF.

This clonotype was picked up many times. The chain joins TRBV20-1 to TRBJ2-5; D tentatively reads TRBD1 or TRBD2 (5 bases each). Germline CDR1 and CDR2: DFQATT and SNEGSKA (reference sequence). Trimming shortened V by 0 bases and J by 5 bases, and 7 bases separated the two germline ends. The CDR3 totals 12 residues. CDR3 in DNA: TGCAGTGCTAGAGATCGGGGCGAGACCCAGTACTTC. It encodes CSARDRGETQYF.

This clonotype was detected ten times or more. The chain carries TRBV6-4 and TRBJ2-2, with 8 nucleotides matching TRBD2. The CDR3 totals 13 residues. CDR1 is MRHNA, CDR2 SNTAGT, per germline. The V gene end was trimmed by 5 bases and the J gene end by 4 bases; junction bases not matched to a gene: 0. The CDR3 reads CASSSGSTGELFF. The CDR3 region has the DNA TGTGCCAGCAGTAGCGGGAGCACCGGGGAGCTGTTTTTT.

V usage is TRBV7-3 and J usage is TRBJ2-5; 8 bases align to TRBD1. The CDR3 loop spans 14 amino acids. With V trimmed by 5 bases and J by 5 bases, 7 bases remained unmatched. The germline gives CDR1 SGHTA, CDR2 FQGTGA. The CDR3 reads CASSHQGAAETQYF. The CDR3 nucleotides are TGTGCCAGCAGCCATCAGGGGGCGGCGGAGACCCAGTACTTC.

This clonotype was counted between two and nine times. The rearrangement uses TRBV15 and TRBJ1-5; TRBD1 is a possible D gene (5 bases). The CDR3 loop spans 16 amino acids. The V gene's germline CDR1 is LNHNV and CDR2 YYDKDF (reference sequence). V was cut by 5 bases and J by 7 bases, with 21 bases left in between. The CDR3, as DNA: TGTGCCACCAGCTCAGAGGGACGGGGCCAGAGGCAGCCCCAGCATTTT. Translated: CATSSEGRGQRQPQHF.

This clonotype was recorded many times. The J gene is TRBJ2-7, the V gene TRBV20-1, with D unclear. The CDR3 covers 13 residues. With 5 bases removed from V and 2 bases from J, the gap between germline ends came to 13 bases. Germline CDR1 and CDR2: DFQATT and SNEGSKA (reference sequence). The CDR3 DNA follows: TGCAGTGCTCCTCAGACCACCACCTACGAGCAGTACTTC. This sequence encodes CSAPQTTTYEQYF.

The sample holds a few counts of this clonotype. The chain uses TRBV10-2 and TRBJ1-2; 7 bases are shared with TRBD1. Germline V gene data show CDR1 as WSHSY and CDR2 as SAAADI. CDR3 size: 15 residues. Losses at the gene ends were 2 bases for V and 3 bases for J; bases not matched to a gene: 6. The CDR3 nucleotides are TGCGCCAGCAGTGAGCCTGAGACAGGGTACTATGGCTACACCTTC. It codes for CASSEPETGYYGYTF.

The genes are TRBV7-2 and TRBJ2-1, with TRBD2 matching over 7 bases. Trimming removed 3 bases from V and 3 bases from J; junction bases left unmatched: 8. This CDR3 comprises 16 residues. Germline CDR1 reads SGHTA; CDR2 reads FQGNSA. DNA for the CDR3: TGTGCCAGCAGCTTGCAGGGAGGGCCCCACTACAATGAGCAGTTCTTC. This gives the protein CASSLQGGPHYNEQFF. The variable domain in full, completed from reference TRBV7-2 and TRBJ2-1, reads GAGVSQSPSNKVTEKGKDVELRCDPISGHTALYWYRQSLGQGLEFLIYFQGNSAPDKSGLPSDRFSAERTGGSVSTLTIQRTQQEDSAVYLCASSLQGGPHYNEQFFGPGTRLTVL.

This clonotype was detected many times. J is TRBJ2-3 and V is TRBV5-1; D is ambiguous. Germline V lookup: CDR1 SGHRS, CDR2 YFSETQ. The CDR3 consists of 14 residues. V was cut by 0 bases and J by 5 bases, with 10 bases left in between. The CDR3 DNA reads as TGCGCCAGCAGCTTGGAAGGGTTGGGAGATACGCAGTATTTT. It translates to CASSLEGLGDTQYF.

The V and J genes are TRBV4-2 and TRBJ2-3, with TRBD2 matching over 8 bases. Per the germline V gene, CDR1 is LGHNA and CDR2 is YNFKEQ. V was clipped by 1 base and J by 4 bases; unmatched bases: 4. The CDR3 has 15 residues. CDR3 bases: TGTGCCAGCAGCCAAGCCCCGGGAGGGGCAGATACGCAGTATTTT. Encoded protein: CASSQAPGGADTQYF.

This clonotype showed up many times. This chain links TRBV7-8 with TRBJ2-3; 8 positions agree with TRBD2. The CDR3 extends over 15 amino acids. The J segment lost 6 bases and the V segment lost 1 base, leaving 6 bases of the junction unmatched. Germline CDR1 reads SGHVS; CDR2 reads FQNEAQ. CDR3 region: CASSLGGGPVDTQYF. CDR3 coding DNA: TGTGCCAGCAGCTTAGGCGGGGGGCCGGTGGATACGCAGTATTTT.

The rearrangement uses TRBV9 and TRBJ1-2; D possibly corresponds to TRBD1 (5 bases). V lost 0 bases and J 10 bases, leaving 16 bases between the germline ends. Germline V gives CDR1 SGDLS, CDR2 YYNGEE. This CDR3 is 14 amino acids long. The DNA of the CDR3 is TGTGCCAGCAGCGTAGGGGGGGGTAAACCCCTCTACACCTTC. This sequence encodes CASSVGGGKPLYTF.

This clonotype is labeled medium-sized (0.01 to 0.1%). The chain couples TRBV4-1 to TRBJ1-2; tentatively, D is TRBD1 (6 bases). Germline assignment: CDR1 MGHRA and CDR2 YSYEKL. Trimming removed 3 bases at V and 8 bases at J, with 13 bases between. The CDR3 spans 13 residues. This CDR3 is CASSQTGLVGYTF. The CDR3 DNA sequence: TGCGCCAGCAGCCAGACAGGTCTGGTCGGCTACACCTTC.

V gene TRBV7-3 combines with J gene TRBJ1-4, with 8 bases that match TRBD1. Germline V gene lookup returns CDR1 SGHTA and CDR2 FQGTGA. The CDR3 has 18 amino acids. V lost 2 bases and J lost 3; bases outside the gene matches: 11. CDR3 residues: CASSLWPAGQGPNEKLFF. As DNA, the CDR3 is TGTGCCAGCAGCTTATGGCCCGCCGGACAGGGCCCTAATGAAAAACTGTTTTTT.

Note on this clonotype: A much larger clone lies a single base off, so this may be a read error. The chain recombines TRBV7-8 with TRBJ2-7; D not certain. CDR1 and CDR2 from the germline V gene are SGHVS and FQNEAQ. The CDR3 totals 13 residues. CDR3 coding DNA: TGTGCCGGCAGCCGCGGACCAGCCTACGAGCAGTACGTC. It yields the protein CAGSRGPAYEQYV.

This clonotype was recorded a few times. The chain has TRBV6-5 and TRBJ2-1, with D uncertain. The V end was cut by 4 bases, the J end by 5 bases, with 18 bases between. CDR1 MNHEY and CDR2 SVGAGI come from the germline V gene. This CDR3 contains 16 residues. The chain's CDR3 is CASSSSGAPSNNEQFF. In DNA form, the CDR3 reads TGTGCCAGCAGTTCCTCAGGAGCCCCTAGTAACAATGAGCAGTTCTTC.

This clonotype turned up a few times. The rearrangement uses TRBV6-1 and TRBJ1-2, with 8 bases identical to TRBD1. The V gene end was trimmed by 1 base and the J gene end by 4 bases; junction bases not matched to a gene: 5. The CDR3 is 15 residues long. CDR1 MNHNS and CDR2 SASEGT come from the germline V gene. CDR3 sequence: CASSEVTGEGYGYTF. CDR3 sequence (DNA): TGTGCCAGCAGTGAAGTGACAGGGGAAGGCTATGGCTACACCTTC.